The clone carrying this T cell receptor beta chain was observed at least ten times. No antigen is known for it. The record originates from a study of beta chain features in type 1 diabetes. Findings of the study overall: Within the patient group, naive, central memory and Treg TCRB repertoires appeared more similar to each other than within healthy donors. It was not settled here whether HLA type affects TCRB rearrangement. Individuals with type 1 diabetes displayed fewer insertions and more deletions at VDJ junctions. Among all four CD4+ subsets, Type 1 diabetes patients had TCRB CDR3s that were moderately but significantly shorter.

Germline loops: CDR1 SNHLY, CDR2 FYNNEI. V was pared by 9 bases and J by 8 bases, with 5 bases between. The CDR3 length is 9 residues. Cells sorted by CD45RO/CCR7/CD25/CD127/CD95/CD27 comprised CD4+ naive, central memory, regulatory and stem cell-like memory cells. The authors reverse transcribed all of the isolated RNA, so sequencing captured expressed TCRB transcripts. Method: immunoSEQ multiplex PCR; TCRdb's copy keeps in-frame clones and lacks some. The data contain 640,000 or so clones, about 14% of them singletons. This sequence joins TRBV2 and TRBJ2-1; no firm D call. This clonotype was sampled from a man between 18 and 29 years old with type 1 diabetes. Sequenced sample: naive CD4+ T cells from blood. For the CDR3, the DNA is TGTGCCAGGGGTGATGAGCAGTTCTTC. This sequence encodes CARGDEQFF. Full variable domain (remainder filled in from reference TRBV2 and TRBJ2-1): EPEVTQTPSHQVTQMGQEVILRCVPISNHLYFYWYRQILGQKVEFLVSFYNNEISEKSEIFDDQFSVERPDGSNFTLKIRSTKLEDSAMYFCARGDEQFFGPGTRLTVL.